This is a list of T cell receptor beta chains from one sample in a study of blood T cell repertoires in COVID-19. Sequenced by immunoSEQ multiplex PCR; TCRdb stores in-frame clones only, minus some. This sample has about 180,000 clones, with approximately 81% found just once. The material sequenced was peripheral blood. These receptors all come from a woman aged 50 to 65 with COVID-19, enrolled during active disease. The CDR3 runs from the conserved cysteine through the conserved F or W. A D gene is named only where the DNA matches it firmly. Size tells how often a clone was seen (once, few, many) or the class of an expanded clone, and some rows leave it out.

j_call | cdr3_length | d_call | v_call | clone_size | cdr3_aa | cdr3_nt
TRBJ2-7 | 11 | NA | TRBV29-1 | NA | CSVEQGYEQYF | TGCAGCGTGGAACAGGGATACGAGCAGTACTTC
TRBJ1-1 | 14 | NA | TRBV29-1 | NA | CSVVGARQNTEAFF | TGCAGCGTTGTTGGGGCGAGGCAGAACACTGAAGCTTTCTTT
TRBJ2-1 | 14 | TRBD2 | TRBV3-1/TRBV3-2 | NA | CASSQVGLGGEQFF | TGTGCCAGCAGCCAAGTGGGACTAGGGGGTGAGCAGTTCTTC
TRBJ2-5 | 16 | TRBD2 | TRBV5-1 | few | CASSSLLAGGQETQYF | TGCGCCAGCAGCTCCTTACTAGCGGGGGGGCAGGAGACCCAGTACTTC
TRBJ2-2 | 17 | TRBD2 | TRBV7-8 | NA | CASSRFVRGTNTGELFF | TGTGCCAGCAGCCGGTTCGTGCGGGGGACGAACACCGGGGAGCTGTTTTTT
TRBJ2-5 | 19 | NA | TRBV2 | NA | CASSEVVRLQYPYQETQYF | TGTGCCAGCAGTGAAGTAGTGAGGTTGCAGTACCCGTACCAAGAGACCCAGTACTTC
TRBJ1-1 | 14 | NA | TRBV6-2/TRBV6-3 | once | CASSRGHLNTEAFF | TGTGCCAGCAGTAGGGGACACCTGAACACTGAAGCTTTCTTT
TRBJ2-1 | 13 | NA | TRBV7-2 | NA | CASSFRDTAEQFF | TGTGCCAGCAGCTTCCGGGACACAGCAGAGCAGTTCTTC
TRBJ2-3 | 17 | NA | TRBV18 | few | CASSPPRETLSTDTQYF | TGTGCCAGCTCACCACCGAGGGAGACGCTTAGCACAGATACGCAGTATTTT
TRBJ2-2 | 15 | NA | TRBV11-3 | NA | CASSLEARGAGELFF | TGTGCCAGCAGCTTAGAGGCCAGGGGGGCCGGGGAGCTGTTTTTT
TRBJ2-2 | 14 | NA | TRBV19 | NA | CASSLGRGSGELFF | TGTGCCAGTAGTCTCGGCAGGGGTTCCGGGGAGCTGTTTTTT
TRBJ1-2 | 13 | NA | TRBV9 | NA | CASSVGSDYGYTF | TGTGCCAGCAGCGTAGGCAGCGACTATGGCTACACCTTC
TRBJ2-2 | 14 | NA | TRBV29-1 | NA | CSVEQPADTGELFF | TGCAGCGTTGAACAGCCCGCGGACACCGGGGAGCTGTTTTTT
TRBJ2-7 | 13 | NA | TRBV5-6 | NA | CASSWSSSYEQYF | TGTGCCAGCAGCTGGTCCAGCTCCTACGAGCAGTACTTC
TRBJ1-1 | 15 | TRBD1 | TRBV2 | NA | CASSSPDRGNTEAFF | TGTGCCAGCAGTTCACCGGACAGGGGGAACACTGAAGCTTTCTTT
TRBJ2-7 | 16 | TRBD2 | TRBV4-1 | NA | CASSQVGLAGLGEQYF | TGCGCCAGCAGCCAAGTCGGACTAGCGGGGCTGGGCGAGCAGTACTTC
TRBJ1-1 | 18 | TRBD1 | TRBV18 | NA | CASSPTTGGYPMNTEAFF | TGTGCCAGCTCACCTACAACAGGGGGGTACCCTATGAACACTGAAGCTTTCTTT
TRBJ2-3 | 13 | NA | TRBV18 | NA | CASSSGPTDTQYF | TGTGCCAGCTCCAGTGGGCCCACAGATACGCAGTATTTT
TRBJ2-1 | 15 | TRBD2 | TRBV6-5 | once | CASSYINSGENEQFF | TGTGCCAGCAGTTACATTAATAGCGGGGAAAATGAGCAGTTCTTC
TRBJ2-7 | 17 | TRBD2 | TRBV5-4 | few | CASSLGAGTSGAYEQYF | TGTGCCAGCAGCTTGGGGGCCGGGACTAGCGGGGCCTACGAGCAGTACTTC
TRBJ2-5 | 14 | NA | TRBV6-5 | NA | CASSLSHSQETQYF | TGTGCCAGCAGCTTAAGTCACAGCCAAGAGACCCAGTACTTC
TRBJ1-3 | 15 | TRBD1 | TRBV19 | NA | CASSIDRTGRNTIYF | TGTGCCAGTAGTATCGACCGGACAGGGAGAAACACCATATATTTT
TRBJ1-5 | 12 | NA | TRBV30 | NA | CAWSVQNQPQHF | TGTGCCTGGAGTGTACAAAATCAGCCCCAGCATTTT
TRBJ1-1 | 14 | NA | TRBV2 | once | CASSVQISNTEAFF | TGTGCCAGCAGCGTACAGATATCGAACACTGAAGCTTTCTTT
TRBJ1-1 | 13 | NA | TRBV19 | NA | CASVGRGVTEAFF | TGTGCCAGTGTCGGGAGGGGCGTCACTGAAGCTTTCTTT
TRBJ2-3 | 15 | TRBD2 | TRBV6-5 | NA | CASSLAGESTDTQYF | TGTGCCAGCAGTTTGGCGGGGGAGAGCACAGATACGCAGTATTTT
TRBJ2-6 | 16 | TRBD1 | TRBV27 | NA | CASKRTGGVGANVLTF | TGTGCCAGCAAGCGGACAGGGGGCGTTGGGGCCAACGTCCTGACTTTC
TRBJ2-3 | 17 | TRBD2 | TRBV27 | NA | CASSPRLAGASTDTQYF | TGTGCCAGCAGTCCAAGACTAGCGGGGGCCTCCACAGATACGCAGTATTTT
TRBJ2-1 | 15 | NA | TRBV9 | NA | CASSGEHPTYNEQFF | TGTGCCAGCAGCGGGGAGCACCCCACCTACAATGAGCAGTTCTTC